The clone carrying this T cell receptor (beta chain) has just a few counts. This CDR3 spans 15 amino acids. CDR1 and CDR2 (germline): SGHTA, FQGNSA. V was clipped by 5 bases and J by 9 bases; unmatched bases: 7. The entry originates in a study of blood T cell repertoires in COVID-19. Study background: COVID-19 samples, acute and convalescent, were from the United States, Italy and Spain. PBMCs, B-cell-depleted T cells, or T cells were the source of the cDNA or gDNA that made up the material.

As processed by the authors: Estimation of nucleated cell counts was performed using reference gene primer amplification. Sequencing used immunoSEQ multiplex PCR; TCRdb keeps in-frame clones, though not all of them. V, J and clone size derive from that table, while D and trimming were established from the DNA sequence. The sample holds roughly 140,000 clones; 80% to 85% are singletons and the top ten take about 40%. Sequencing used peripheral blood. The sequence came from a human donor in a cohort sampled during active COVID-19. The J gene is TRBJ1-6, the V gene TRBV7-2; 10 bases are shared with TRBD1. The CDR3 region has the DNA TGTGCCAGCAGCCTGGGACAGGGGTTGGGTTCACCCCTCCACTTT. This codes for CASSLGQGLGSPLHF.